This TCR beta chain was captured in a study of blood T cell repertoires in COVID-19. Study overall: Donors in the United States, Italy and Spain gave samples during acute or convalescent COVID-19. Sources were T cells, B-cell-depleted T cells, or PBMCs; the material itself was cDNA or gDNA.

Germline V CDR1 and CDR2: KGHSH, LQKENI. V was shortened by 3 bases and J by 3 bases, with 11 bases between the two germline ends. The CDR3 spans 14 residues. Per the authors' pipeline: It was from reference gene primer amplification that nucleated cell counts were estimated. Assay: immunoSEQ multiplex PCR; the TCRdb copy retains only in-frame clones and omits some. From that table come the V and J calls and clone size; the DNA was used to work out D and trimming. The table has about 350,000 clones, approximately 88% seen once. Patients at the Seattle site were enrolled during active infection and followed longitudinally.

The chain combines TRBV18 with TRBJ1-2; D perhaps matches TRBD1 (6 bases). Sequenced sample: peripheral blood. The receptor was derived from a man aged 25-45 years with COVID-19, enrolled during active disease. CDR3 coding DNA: TGTGCCAGCTCACCTGGACAGACTCACTATGGCTACACCTTC. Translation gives CASSPGQTHYGYTF.